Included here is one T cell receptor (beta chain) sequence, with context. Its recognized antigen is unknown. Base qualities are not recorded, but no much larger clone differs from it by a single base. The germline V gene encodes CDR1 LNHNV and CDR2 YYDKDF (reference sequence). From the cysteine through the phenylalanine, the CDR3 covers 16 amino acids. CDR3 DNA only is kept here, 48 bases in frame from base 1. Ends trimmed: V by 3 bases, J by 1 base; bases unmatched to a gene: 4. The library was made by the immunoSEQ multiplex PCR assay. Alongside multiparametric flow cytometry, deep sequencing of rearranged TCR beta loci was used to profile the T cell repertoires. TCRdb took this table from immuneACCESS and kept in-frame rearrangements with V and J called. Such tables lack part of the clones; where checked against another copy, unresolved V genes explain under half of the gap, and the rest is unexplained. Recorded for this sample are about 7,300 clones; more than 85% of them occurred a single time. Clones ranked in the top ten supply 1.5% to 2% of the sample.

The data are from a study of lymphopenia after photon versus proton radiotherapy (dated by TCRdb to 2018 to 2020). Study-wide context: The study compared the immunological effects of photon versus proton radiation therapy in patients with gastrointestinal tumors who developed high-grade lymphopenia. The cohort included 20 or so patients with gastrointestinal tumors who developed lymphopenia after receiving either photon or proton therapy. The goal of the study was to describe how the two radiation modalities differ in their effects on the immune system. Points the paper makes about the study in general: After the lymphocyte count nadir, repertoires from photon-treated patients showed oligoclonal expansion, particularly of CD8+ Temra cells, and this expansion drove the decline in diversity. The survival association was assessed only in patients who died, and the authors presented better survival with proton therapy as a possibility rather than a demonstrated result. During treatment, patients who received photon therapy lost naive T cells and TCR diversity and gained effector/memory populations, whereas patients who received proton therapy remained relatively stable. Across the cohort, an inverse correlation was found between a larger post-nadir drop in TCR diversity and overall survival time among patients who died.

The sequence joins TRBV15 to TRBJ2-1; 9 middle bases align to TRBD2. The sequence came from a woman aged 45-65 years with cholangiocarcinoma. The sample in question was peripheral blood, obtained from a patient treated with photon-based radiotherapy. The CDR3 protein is CATSRRGGPSYNEQFF. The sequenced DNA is TGTGCCACCAGCAGGCGGGGGGGCCCTTCCTACAATGAGCAGTTCTTC.